This T cell receptor beta chain originates from a study of shared clonotypes between healthy human individuals. The CDR3 runs 14 residues. The germline gives CDR1 SGHNT, CDR2 YYREEE (reference sequence). With 0 bases clipped from V and 6 bases from J, the junction kept 4 bases outside the gene matches. Sequencing used immunoSEQ multiplex PCR; TCRdb keeps in-frame clones, though not all of them. The sample carries 950,000 to 1,100,000 clones, approximately 78% recorded once. Sequencing was done on a sample of memory CD4+ T cells from PBMCs. Subset meaning: CD45RA-negative fraction. The chain joins TRBV5-4 to TRBJ2-7; 9 bases match TRBD2. The TCR originated in a man younger than 30 in good health. Some clones in this sample may be carry-over from other donors' samples. CDR3 nucleotide sequence: TGTGCCAGCAGCTTGGATAGTAGCGGGGGCGAGCAGTACTTC. It yields the protein CASSLDSSGGEQYF.